The present TCR beta chain was sequenced within a study of cytomegalovirus exposure and HLA in healthy donors. Background on the study: The roughly 670 first-cohort repertoires shared a platform with the 120 validation repertoires, as reported in a later analysis.

The germline V gene has CDR1 LGHNA and CDR2 YSLEER. This CDR3 is 15 amino acids long. J gave up 0 bases and V 1 base, and 3 bases lay outside the gene matches. This clone has more than one count but fewer than ten. From the roughly 120-subject validation cohort, which was separate from the approximately 720-subject first cohort, the donors were drawn. The repertoire was sequenced with immunoSEQ multiplex PCR; TCRdb's copy has only in-frame clones and lacks some. Of roughly 45,000 clones listed, about 93% were seen once; the top ten hold less than 6.5%. Material: PBMCs. The chain uses TRBV4-3 and TRBJ2-7; 7 positions agree with TRBD2. The sequence was obtained from a young man in good health and CMV-seronegative. The CDR3 reads CASSQARDYSYEQYF. The CDR3 DNA follows: TGCGCCAGCAGCCAAGCTCGGGACTACTCCTACGAGCAGTACTTC.